The following is a T cell receptor (beta chain) sequence with its context. This sample was included in a study of blood T cell repertoires in COVID-19. The assay was immunoSEQ multiplex PCR, and TCRdb's table has in-frame clones only and misses some. The table lists more than 60,000 clones, 82% of them singletons. This CDR3 contains 16 residues. The germline V gene has CDR1 GTSNPN and CDR2 SVGIG (reference sequence). V gave up 1 base and J gave up 3 bases; unmatched junction bases: 10. The sequenced sample was peripheral blood. This TCR was sampled from a woman aged 80 or over with acute or convalescent COVID-19. The V call is TRBV30, the J call TRBJ2-3, with 7 bases aligning to TRBD1. CDR3 protein: CAWSAAWDRFTDTQYF. The CDR3, as DNA: TGTGCCTGGAGTGCTGCATGGGACAGATTTACAGATACGCAGTATTTT.